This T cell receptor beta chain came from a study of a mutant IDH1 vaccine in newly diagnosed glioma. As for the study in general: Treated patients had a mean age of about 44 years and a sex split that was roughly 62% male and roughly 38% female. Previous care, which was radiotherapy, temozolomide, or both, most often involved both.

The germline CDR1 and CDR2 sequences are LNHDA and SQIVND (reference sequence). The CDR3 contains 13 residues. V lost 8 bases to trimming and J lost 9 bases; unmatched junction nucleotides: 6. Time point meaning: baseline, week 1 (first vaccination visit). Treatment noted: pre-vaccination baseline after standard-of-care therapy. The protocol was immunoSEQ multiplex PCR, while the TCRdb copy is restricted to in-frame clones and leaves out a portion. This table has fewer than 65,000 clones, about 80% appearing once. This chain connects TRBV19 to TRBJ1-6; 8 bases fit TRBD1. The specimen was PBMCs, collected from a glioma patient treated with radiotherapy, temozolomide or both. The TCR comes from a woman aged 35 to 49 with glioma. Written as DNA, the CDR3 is TGTGCCAGTCAAGGACAGGGTGCTTCACCCCTCCACTTT. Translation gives CASQGQGASPLHF. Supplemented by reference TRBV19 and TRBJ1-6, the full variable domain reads DGGITQSPKYLFRKEGQNVTLSCEQNLNHDAMYWYRQDPGQGLRLIYYSQIVNDFQKGDIAEGYSVSREKKESFPLTVTSAQKNPTAFYLCASQGQGASPLHFGNGTRLTVT.